Listed below are T cell receptor beta chains from one sample, sequenced in a study of blood T cells in healthy people across ages. Using its own MiXCR run on the 5' RACE reads, TCRdb lists one record per CDR3 protein. This sample has hundreds of thousands of distinct CDR3 sequences, with around 50% found just once. The sample consisted of blood. The receptors stem from a woman of 80 years or more in good health. The CDR3 runs from the conserved cysteine through the conserved F or W. A D gene is named only where the DNA matches it firmly. Rows may omit the clone size; those that give it use once, few, many or a size class.

V	J	size	D	DNA	CDR3
TRBV6-5	TRBJ2-5	.	.	TGTGCCAGCAGTTACGACCCATCAACGGAGACCCAGTACTTC	CASSYDPSTETQYF
TRBV5-6	TRBJ2-5	.	TRBD2	TGTGCCAGCAGCTCAGATTTAGCGGGAACGGAGACCCAGTACTTC	CASSSDLAGTETQYF
TRBV20-1	TRBJ2-7	many	.	TGCAGTGCTAGAGAAGATGTTGGGAGCTACGAGCAGTACTTC	CSAREDVGSYEQYF
TRBV7-9	TRBJ2-5	.	TRBD2	TGTGCCAGCAGCTCCGGGACTAGCGGGGGAGTCGAGACCCAGTACTTC	CASSSGTSGGVETQYF
TRBV5-1	TRBJ1-2	.	.	TGCGCCAGCAGCTTGGGACAGAGCCCCTATGGCTACACCTTC	CASSLGQSPYGYTF
TRBV20-1	TRBJ1-1	few	.	TGCAGTGCCCCGGACTACCCTGAAGCTTTCTTT	CSAPDYPEAFF
TRBV12-3/TRBV12-4	TRBJ1-2	.	TRBD1	TGTGCCAGCAGTTCGGGACAGGGGTCCTATGGCTACACCTTC	CASSSGQGSYGYTF
TRBV28	TRBJ2-2	.	.	TGTGCCAGCAGTTTCCCAAGCGGGGAGCTGTTTTTT	CASSFPSGELFF
TRBV20-1	TRBJ2-7	.	TRBD2	TGCAGTGCTAGGGACGGGAGGGGCTACGAGCAGTACTTC	CSARDGRGYEQYF
TRBV18	TRBJ2-3	many	.	TGTGCCAGCTCACCAATGCAGGGCTTCATCGTAGCTACGCAGTATTTT	CASSPMQGFIVATQYF
TRBV7-9	TRBJ1-5	.	.	TGTGCCCCACCTTACCGGGGTCTCCGGCCCCAGCATTTT	CAPPYRGLRPQHF
TRBV4-1	TRBJ2-5	.	.	TGCGCCAGCAGTCAGGCGGGGACATCACGGTACTTC	CASSQAGTSRYF
TRBV9	TRBJ2-1	many	.	TGTGCCAGCAGCGCCCAGGGGAACCCTAAGGATGAGCAGTTCTTC	CASSAQGNPKDEQFF
TRBV28	TRBJ2-2	few	TRBD1	TGTGCCAGCAGTCCCATTTCAGACAGGGGCACCGGGGAGCTGTTTTTT	CASSPISDRGTGELFF
TRBV20-1	TRBJ1-5	.	.	TGCAGTGCCGGGGTCGGAGGTCAGCCCCAGCATTTT	CSAGVGGQPQHF
TRBV28	TRBJ1-5	.	.	TGTGCCACAAACCGGGATAGCAATCAGCCCCAGCATTTT	CATNRDSNQPQHF
TRBV4-1	TRBJ2-2	.	.	TGCGCCAGCAGCCGAGCGGAGGGGGGCTATACCGGGGAGCTGTTTTTT	CASSRAEGGYTGELFF
TRBV20-1	TRBJ2-3	many	TRBD2	TGCAGCGCACAGAGCGGGAGAGGAACAGATACGCAGTATTTT	CSAQSGRGTDTQYF
TRBV7-9	TRBJ1-1	few	.	TGTGCCAGCAGCTTCACGGTGGAGCCAGCTTTCTTT	CASSFTVEPAFF
TRBV29-1	TRBJ2-5	.	TRBD1	TGCAGCGCTGAACCGGACAGGGGGCGATCCGAGACCCGGTACTTC	CSAEPDRGRSETRYF
TRBV6-5	TRBJ1-1	.	.	TGTGCCGGCAGTTACGGGGAGCTTTTCTACACTGAAGTTTTCTTT	CAGSYGELFYTEVFF
TRBV28	TRBJ2-5	.	.	TGTGCCAGCAGTTCTATACAGGGCCAAGAGACCCAGTACTTC	CASSSIQGQETQYF
TRBV5-1	TRBJ2-1	.	.	TGCGCCGGCAGCCTTGGAGGGGGCGATGAGCAGTTCTTC	CAGSLGGGDEQFF
TRBV29-1	TRBJ1-3	.	TRBD1	TGCAGCGTCCAAGGACAGGGAACTGGAAACACCATATATTTT	CSVQGQGTGNTIYF
TRBV14	TRBJ2-2	.	TRBD1	TGTGCCAGCAGCCCCTGGACAGGAACGAACACCGGGGAGCTGTTTTTT	CASSPWTGTNTGELFF
TRBV11-2	TRBJ2-5	.	TRBD2	TGTGCCAGCAGCTTATACCTAGCGGGACGGGAGACCCAGTACTTC	CASSLYLAGRETQYF
TRBV12-3/TRBV12-4	TRBJ2-1	.	TRBD2	TGTGCCAGCAGAGCCCTAGTGGGGGGAGGGAATGAGCAGTTCTTC	CASRALVGGGNEQFF
TRBV20-1	TRBJ2-1	.	TRBD2	TGCAGTGCCTGGACTAGCGGGGGGGCCTTTGATGAGCAGTTCTTC	CSAWTSGGAFDEQFF
TRBV20-1	TRBJ2-3	.	.	TGCAGTGCTGTGGGGCTAGTTGCAGATACGCAGTATTTT	CSAVGLVADTQYF
TRBV9	TRBJ2-2	.	.	TGTGCCAGCACCTGGGATGGGAACACCGGGGAGCTGTTTTTT	CASTWDGNTGELFF
TRBV20-1	TRBJ2-6	.	.	TGCAGTGCCATCAGCGGGTACTCTGGGGCCAACGTCCTGACTTTC	CSAISGYSGANVLTF
TRBV6-5	TRBJ2-4	once	TRBD2	TGTGCCAGCAGTCCCGGACTAGCGGGGACCAAAAACATTCAGTACTTC	CASSPGLAGTKNIQYF
TRBV11-2	TRBJ2-4	.	.	TGTGCCAGCAGCCGCGGTCTAGCCAAAAACATTCAGTACTTC	CASSRGLAKNIQYF
TRBV4-3	TRBJ2-3	.	TRBD2	TGCGCCAGCAGCCAAGACGGGCCGGGACTAGCGGGACGAGATACGCAGTATTTT	CASSQDGPGLAGRDTQYF
TRBV6-5	TRBJ2-2	.	TRBD1	TGTGCCAGCAGGCCCACAGGGGCCGGGGAGCTGTTTTTT	CASRPTGAGELFF
TRBV20-1	TRBJ2-1	many	TRBD2	TGCAGTGCTAGGAAGTCTAGCGGGAGAATCAATGAGCAGTTCTTC	CSARKSSGRINEQFF
TRBV29-1	TRBJ1-3	.	.	TGCGGCGCCGCACGGGGCTCTGGAAACACCATATATTTT	CGAARGSGNTIYF
TRBV12-3/TRBV12-4	TRBJ2-2	few	.	TGTGCCGGCAGTACAACAGAGGACTGGGAGCTGTTTTTT	CAGSTTEDWELFF
TRBV5-1	TRBJ2-7	many	.	TGCGCCAGCAGCTTGGGGACAGAGTACGAGCAGTACTTC	CASSLGTEYEQYF
TRBV20-1	TRBJ2-5	.	.	TGCAGTGCCACCCACCGACAGGTTCAGGAGGAGACCCAGTACTTC	CSATHRQVQEETQYF
TRBV6-5	TRBJ2-7	.	.	TGTGCCAGCAGCTCCAGGGGGGATAACAATGAGCAGTACTTC	CASSSRGDNNEQYF
TRBV4-2	TRBJ2-1	once	.	TGTGTCAGCAGCCAAGACCAAAACAGGCGCTCCTACAATGAGCAGTTCTTC	CVSSQDQNRRSYNEQFF
TRBV29-1	TRBJ1-1	once	.	TGCAGCGTTGAACGGGGTAACACTGAAGCTTTCTTT	CSVERGNTEAFF
TRBV27	TRBJ2-5	many	TRBD2	TGTGCCAGCAGTTTCATTGGTCGCGGGAGAACTGAGACCCAGTACTTC	CASSFIGRGRTETQYF
TRBV5-1	TRBJ2-7	.	TRBD2	TGCGCCAGCAGCTCGGGACTAGCGGGAGGTATTACCTACGAGCAGTACTTC	CASSSGLAGGITYEQYF
TRBV4-1	TRBJ2-3	.	.	TGCGCCAGCAGCCAAGTTCGGACCGAGGCGCAGTATTTT	CASSQVRTEAQYF
TRBV5-1	TRBJ2-5	.	.	TGCGCCAGCAGCCCTGAGTCCGGGGGACAATACCAAGAGACCCAGTACTTC	CASSPESGGQYQETQYF
TRBV12-3/TRBV12-4	TRBJ2-1	.	.	TGTGCCAGCAGTGCCGACAGGGAGGATGAGCAGTTCTTC	CASSADREDEQFF
TRBV29-1	TRBJ1-2	few	.	TGCAGCGTCGGACCGACAGGTGGAAAAGGCTACACCTTC	CSVGPTGGKGYTF
TRBV5-5	TRBJ1-1	.	.	TGTGCCAGCAAATATAGGGACGTAATAATGAACACTGAAGCTTTCTTT	CASKYRDVIMNTEAFF
TRBV7-2	TRBJ1-5	few	TRBD1	TGTGCCAGCAGCACGGACAGGTTGAAGCAGCCCCAGCATTTT	CASSTDRLKQPQHF
TRBV28	TRBJ1-1	few	TRBD1	TGTGCCATCTCAGGGGGACAACGAAGGACTGAAGCTTTCTTT	CAISGGQRRTEAFF
TRBV5-1	TRBJ2-6	many	.	TGCGCCAGCAGCCTCCACAGTGACCCTTCTTCCTGGGCCAACGTCCTGACTTTC	CASSLHSDPSSWANVLTF
TRBV4-1	TRBJ2-7	few	.	TGCGCCAGCAGCCAAGTGCCCGTGGCGGGGCAGGCATCCTACGAGCAGTACTTC	CASSQVPVAGQASYEQYF
TRBV20-1	TRBJ1-1	.	.	TGCAGTGCCAGTCAGGTTTCTGGAGCTTTCTTT	CSASQVSGAFF
TRBV28	TRBJ2-3	.	.	TGTGCCCGCAGTTCAAGGGGGGCCTCCCCCACAGATACGCAGTATTTT	CARSSRGASPTDTQYF
TRBV27	TRBJ2-1	many	.	TGTGCCAGCAAATCCCGGGGGCTAGCGGTAAATGAGCAGTTCTTC	CASKSRGLAVNEQFF
TRBV29-1	TRBJ1-2	.	.	TGCAGCGTTCCCCTTACTAAGGACACCTCCTATGGCTACACCTTC	CSVPLTKDTSYGYTF
TRBV28	TRBJ1-2	few	.	TGTGCCAGCAGTGCCAGAGGGGAGAGCTATGGCTACACCTTC	CASSARGESYGYTF
TRBV5-6	TRBJ2-3	many	TRBD2	TGTGCCAGCAGCCGGGGGGAAGATACGCAGTATTTT	CASSRGEDTQYF